Shown below are 5 T cell receptor beta chains from a single sample sequenced in a study of T cell changes during pregnancy in multiple sclerosis. Data came from immunoSEQ multiplex PCR; TCRdb stores just in-frame clones and leaves some out. The sample yields 50,000 or so clones, around 93% seen once. This sample comprised CD8+ T cells from peripheral blood mononuclear cells, obtained after pregnancy. The source of these receptors is a female donor with multiple sclerosis, enrolled in a pregnancy study.

The rearrangement uses TRBV27 and TRBJ2-1, with 10 bases aligning to TRBD2. Trimming removed 5 bases from V and 6 bases from J; junction bases left unmatched: 7. CDR1 and CDR2 (germline): MNHEY, SMNVEV (reference sequence). This CDR3 spans 15 amino acids. DNA of the CDR3: TGTGCCAGCAGTCTGTCCCTAGCGGGAGCCAATGAGCAGTTCTTC. It translates to CASSLSLAGANEQFF.

The chain joins TRBV10-3 to TRBJ1-5; possibly TRBD1 for D (6 bases). Trimming removed 0 bases from V and 0 bases from J, with 9 bases in between. The CDR3 has 16 residues. Looked up from germline, CDR1 is ENHRY and CDR2 is SYGVKD. The CDR3 is CAISESGTHSNQPQHF. As DNA, the CDR3 is TGTGCCATCAGTGAGTCCGGGACACATAGCAATCAGCCCCAGCATTTT.

The chain employs TRBV5-1 and TRBJ1-3; D unresolved. The germline V gene has CDR1 SGHRS and CDR2 YFSETQ. V lost 0 bases, J lost 0 bases, and 10 bases lay in between. This CDR3 has 16 amino acids. Written as DNA, the CDR3 is TGCGCCAGCAGCTTGGAGCGGCCTAACTCTGGAAACACCATATATTTT. Translation gives CASSLERPNSGNTIYF. The entire variable domain, with the rest obtained from reference TRBV5-1 and TRBJ1-3, is as follows: KAGVTQTPRYLIKTRGQQVTLSCSPISGHRSVSWYQQTPGQGLQFLFEYFSETQRNKGNFPGRFSGRQFSNSRSEMNVSTLELGDSALYLCASSLERPNSGNTIYFGEGSWLTVV.

This chain connects TRBV9 to TRBJ1-2, with 10 bases lining up with TRBD1. V was clipped by 0 bases and J by 4 bases; unmatched bases: 6. The CDR3 is made up of 16 amino acids. Germline V gene lookup returns CDR1 SGDLS and CDR2 YYNGEE. The CDR3 here is CASSVETGGPFYGYTF. The CDR3 nucleotides read TGTGCCAGCAGCGTAGAGACAGGGGGCCCATTCTATGGCTACACCTTC.

The V call is TRBV28, the J call TRBJ2-2; D is uncertain. Germline V lookup: CDR1 MDHEN, CDR2 SYDVKM. Trimming pared 7 bases from V and 2 bases from J, leaving 14 bases between. The CDR3 consists of 15 residues. The CDR3 nucleotides read TGTGCCAGCATCAAAGCCACCATTAACACCGGGGAGCTGTTTTTT. As protein: CASIKATINTGELFF.